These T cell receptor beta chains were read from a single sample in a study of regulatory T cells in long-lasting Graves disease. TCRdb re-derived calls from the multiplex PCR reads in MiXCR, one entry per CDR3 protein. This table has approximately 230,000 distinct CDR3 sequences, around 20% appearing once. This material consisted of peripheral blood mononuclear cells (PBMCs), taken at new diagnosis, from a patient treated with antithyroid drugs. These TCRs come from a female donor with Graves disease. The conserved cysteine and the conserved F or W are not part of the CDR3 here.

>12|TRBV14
ASSQDWENNEQF
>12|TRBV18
ASSPPGLRDEQF
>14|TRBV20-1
SARDWRRGRSQPQH
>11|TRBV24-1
ATSEWYQETQY
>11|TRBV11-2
ASSYGGSYEQY
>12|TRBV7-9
ASSLEGVTDTQY
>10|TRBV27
ASTTGGRPQH
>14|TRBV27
ASSATQRGGTGELF
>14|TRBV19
ASRDHRTDLPYGYT
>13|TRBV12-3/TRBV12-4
ASSLRGTGSNEQF
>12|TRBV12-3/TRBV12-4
ASTPIRVGYGYT
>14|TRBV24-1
ATSDPQREWGETQY
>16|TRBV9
ASSPRRRLSKTNNEQF
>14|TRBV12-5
ASGLATGTGNNEQF
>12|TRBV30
AWSARDRVEKLF
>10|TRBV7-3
ASNAGGNGYT
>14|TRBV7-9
ASSLDGRGSNQPQH
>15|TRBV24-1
ATSDSIAGAFTGELF
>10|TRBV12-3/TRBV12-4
ASGQGFNEQF
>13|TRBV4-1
ASSQGTNWNTEAF
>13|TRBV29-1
SSWTSEKSYNEQF
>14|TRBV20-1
SVWTTASGRVYEQF
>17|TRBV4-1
ASSQDRPPSSGSRNEQF
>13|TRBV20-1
SVLTSGSLADTQY
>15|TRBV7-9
ASSFRMLAGATGELF
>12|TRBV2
ASKGQAIPYGYT
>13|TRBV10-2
ASSEGTGGGSKQF
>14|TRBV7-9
ASSPGGSGPSYEQY
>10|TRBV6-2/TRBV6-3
ASSHRGLTQY
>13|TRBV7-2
ASSTASGGTDTQY
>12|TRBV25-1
ASSEPGAVETQY
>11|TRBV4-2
ASSPRQGYEQY
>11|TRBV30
AWSVGPPNEQF
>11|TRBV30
AWGRGNSYEQY
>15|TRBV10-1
ASSDQGLAGEGNEQF
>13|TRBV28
ASSFSRVVSQPQH
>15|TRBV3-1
ASTRLGASTGPYGYT
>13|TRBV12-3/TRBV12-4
ASSFGASRYNEQF
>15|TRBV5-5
ASSLKGGSPMNTEAF
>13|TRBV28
DSSPRTFYYNEQF
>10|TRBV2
ASSRSNEKLF
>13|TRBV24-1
ATSDRGGLRDEQF
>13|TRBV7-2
ASSRLARGTDTQY
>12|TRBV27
ASSPYEEDQPQH
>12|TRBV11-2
ASSLRLQEETQY